Below are 12 T cell receptor beta chains sequenced from a single sample in a study of OX40 agonist ivuxolimab in advanced cancers. Measured with immunoSEQ multiplex PCR; TCRdb has only the in-frame clones, and not every one. The sample holds around 50,000 clones; 80% to 90% are singletons and the top ten take around 9.9%. The specimen was CD4+ or CD8+ T cells sorted from blood, collected in a trial of the OX40 agonist ivuxolimab. The origin of the receptors is an adult with an advanced solid tumor such as melanoma, head and neck, liver or kidney cancer.

The rearrangement uses TRBV7-4 and TRBJ2-7, with D tentatively TRBD1 (6 bases). CDR1 and CDR2 (germline): SGHVT, SQSDAQ. V shed 4 bases and J shed 4 bases, with 17 bases lying between them. The CDR3 has 15 amino acids. The CDR3 DNA is TGTGCCAGCAGCTCTCAACAGGGAATAGGGTACGAGCAGTACTTC. Encoded protein: CASSSQQGIGYEQYF. Based on the CDR3 plus reference TRBV7-4 and TRBJ2-7, the full variable domain is GAGVSQSPRYKVAKRGRDVALRCDSISGHVTLYWYRQTLGQGSEVLTYSQSDAQRDKSGRPSGRFSAERPERSVSTLKIQRTEQGDSAVYLCASSSQQGIGYEQYFGPGTRLTVT.

CDR3 bases: TGTGCCAGCAGCCTGACAGTACAAGCTTTCTTT. Translated, it gives CASSLTVQAFF. The rearrangement links TRBV9 to TRBJ1-1, with a weak D call TRBD1 (5 bases). Deletions cut 4 bases from V and 9 bases from J, with 10 bases between. CDR1 and CDR2 (germline): SGDLS, YYNGEE. The CDR3 is 11 residues long.

The chain joins TRBV6-5 to TRBJ2-5; D possibly corresponds to TRBD1 (6 bases). The CDR3 is made up of 14 amino acids. V was pared by 5 bases and J by 6 bases, with 16 bases between. In germline, CDR1 is MNHEY, CDR2 SVGAGI. Here the CDR3 reads CASSVDSVLKTQYF. In DNA form, the CDR3 reads TGTGCCAGCAGTGTGGACAGCGTCCTGAAGACCCAGTACTTC.

This sequence joins TRBV28 and TRBJ2-4; D unresolved. The CDR3 sequence is 13 residues long. Per the germline V gene, CDR1 is MDHEN and CDR2 is SYDVKM. V lost 10 bases to trimming and J lost 1 base, with 11 bases between them. CDR3 residues: CATNSMAKNIQYF. The CDR3 nucleotides are TGTGCCACCAACTCGATGGCCAAAAACATTCAGTACTTC.

The chain has TRBV10-2 and TRBJ2-7, with TRBD2 matching over 13 bases. The germline V gene encodes CDR1 WSHSY and CDR2 SAAADI. The CDR3 contains 13 residues. With V trimmed by 11 bases and J by 4 bases, 5 bases remained unmatched. The CDR3 DNA sequence: TGCGCCGCGGGGACTAGCGGGAAATACGAGCAGTACTTC. Translating it yields CAAGTSGKYEQYF.

The chain employs TRBV4-3 and TRBJ1-4, with TRBD1 matching over 8 bases. Germline V CDR1 and CDR2: LGHNA, YSLEER. V was clipped by 0 bases and J by 8 bases; unmatched bases: 11. This CDR3 spans 17 amino acids. In DNA form, the CDR3 reads TGCGCCAGCAGCCAAGAACCCCCTGGGACAGGTAGCGAAAAACTGTTTTTT. Amino acid sequence: CASSQEPPGTGSEKLFF.

The genes are TRBV15 and TRBJ1-2, with D perhaps matching TRBD1 (5 bases). Between the trimmed V and J ends, which lost 5 bases and 4 bases, there was a span of 14 bases. This CDR3 spans 14 amino acids. The germline CDR1 and CDR2 sequences are LNHNV and YYDKDF (reference sequence). In DNA, the CDR3 is TGTGCCACCAGCTTAATCCAGGGTAGCTATGGCTACACCTTC. Protein sequence: CATSLIQGSYGYTF.

The chain carries TRBV7-9 and TRBJ2-7; no clear D. V lost 0 bases and J 1 base, leaving 4 bases between the germline ends. Germline-derived CDR1 and CDR2 are SEHNR and FQNEAQ (reference sequence). This CDR3 has 13 residues. As DNA, the CDR3 is TGTGCCAGCAGCTTAGCCGGATCCTACGAGCAGTACTTC. Its translation is CASSLAGSYEQYF.

The CDR3: CASSLNGGLTEAFF. CDR3 DNA: TGTGCCAGCAGCTTAAACGGAGGGTTGACTGAAGCTTTCTTT. V is TRBV7-8 and J is TRBJ1-1; D remains ambiguous. This CDR3 region has 14 residues. Trimming took 2 bases from V and 5 from J, leaving 12 bases between them. CDR1 and CDR2 from the germline V gene are SGHVS and FQNEAQ.

Written as DNA, the CDR3 is TGTGCCAGCAGCTCCGGACTAGCGGGGGACAATGAGCAGTTCTTC. This gives the protein CASSSGLAGDNEQFF. V is TRBV7-2 and J is TRBJ2-1, with 13 nucleotides matching TRBD2. CDR1 and CDR2 (germline): SGHTA, FQGNSA. The CDR3 contains 15 residues. V gave up 4 bases and J gave up 5 bases; unmatched junction bases: 2.

This chain joins TRBV20-1 and TRBJ1-5; unclear D gene. V dropped 3 bases and J dropped 4 bases, with 4 bases sitting between them. The length of the CDR3 is 11 residues. Germline CDR1 DFQATT, CDR2 SNEGSKA (reference sequence). In nucleotides, the CDR3 is TGCAGTGCTAGCCAGAATCAGCCCCAGCATTTT. Residues: CSASQNQPQHF.

This chain joins TRBV6-5 and TRBJ2-7, with 10 bases aligning to TRBD1. Looked up from germline, CDR1 is MNHEY and CDR2 is SVGAGI. The length of the CDR3 is 15 residues. The junction had 6 bases not matched to a gene; V was cut back by 2 bases and J by 5 bases. CDR3 DNA: TGTGCCAGCAGTTACCGACAGGGGGCGAGGGACGAGCAGTACTTC. Translated, it gives CASSYRQGARDEQYF.